One and the same sample provided the 8 T cell receptor beta chains below, sequenced in a study of control samples from healthy donors and cancer patients. Repertoires were generated with immunoSEQ multiplex PCR, while TCRdb's copy carries only in-frame clones and drops some. Of 79,000 or so clones in the sample, roughly 91% were seen once. Source material: PBMCs. These receptors originate from a woman between 50 and 59 years old with colorectal cancer.

The genes are TRBV7-9 and TRBJ2-6, with TRBD1 matching 9 bases. The V gene end was trimmed by 5 bases and the J gene end by 6 bases; junction bases not matched to a gene: 5. Per germline, CDR1 SEHNR and CDR2 FQNEAQ (reference sequence). This CDR3 contains 15 residues. The CDR3 region has the DNA TGTGCCAGCAGCCTGGGGACAGGGATGGCCAACGTCCTGACTTTC. Translation gives CASSLGTGMANVLTF. Supplemented by reference TRBV7-9 and TRBJ2-6, the full variable domain reads DTGVSQNPRHKITKRGQNVTFRCDPISEHNRLYWYRQTLGQGPEFLTYFQNEAQLEKSRLLSDRFSAERPKGSFSTLEIQRTEQGDSAMYLCASSLGTGMANVLTFGAGSRLTVL.

The chain combines TRBV6-6 with TRBJ2-2; D gene ambiguous. This CDR3 has 13 amino acids. Germline loops: CDR1 MNHNY, CDR2 SVGAGI (reference sequence). Trimming shortened V by 2 bases and J by 5 bases, and 6 bases separated the two germline ends. DNA of the CDR3: TGTGCCAGCAGTTACCCGCAGACCGGGGAGCTGTTTTTT. It specifies CASSYPQTGELFF.

The chain couples TRBV4-1 to TRBJ2-3; D gene ambiguous. The CDR3 contains 15 residues. CDR1 is MGHRA, CDR2 YSYEKL, per germline. Trimming pared 2 bases from V and 2 bases from J, leaving 11 bases between. Here the CDR3 reads CASSQLGSITDTQYF. CDR3 coding DNA: TGCGCCAGCAGCCAATTAGGCAGCATCACAGATACGCAGTATTTT.

The chain links TRBV6-1 to TRBJ2-7; a weak D match, TRBD1 (6 bases). Between the trimmed V and J ends, which lost 0 bases and 0 bases, there was a span of 15 bases. CDR1 and CDR2 (germline): MNHNS, SASEGT. The CDR3 is made up of 17 amino acids. CDR3 sequence (DNA): TGTGCCAGCAGTGAAGCCTTCGTCCAGGGGCCCTCCTACGAGCAGTACGTC. Its translation: CASSEAFVQGPSYEQYV.

This clone is a singleton in its sample. V usage is TRBV15 and J usage is TRBJ2-7; 10 positions agree with TRBD1. This CDR3 has 13 residues. Germline V CDR1 and CDR2: LNHNV, YYDKDF (reference sequence). Trimming at V came to 5 bases and at J to 7 bases, leaving 5 bases not matched to a gene. CDR3 DNA: TGTGCCACCAGCCCCGACAGGGGGCTTGAGCAGTACGTC. This codes for CATSPDRGLEQYV.

This chain uses TRBV10-1 with TRBJ2-5; weak D call: TRBD1 (6 bases). Trimming took 6 bases from V and 7 from J, leaving 15 bases between them. CDR1 is WNHNN and CDR2 is SYGVQD in the germline V gene (reference sequence). The CDR3 contains 13 residues. CDR3 protein: CASSDTGFGTQYF. The CDR3 bases are TGCGCCAGCAGCGATACAGGGTTTGGGACCCAGTACTTC.

The chain recombines TRBV3-1 (or the pseudogene TRBV3-2) with TRBJ2-2; 9 nucleotides line up with TRBD1. Germline V CDR1 and CDR2: LGHDT, YNNKEL (reference sequence). This CDR3 region has 14 residues. The junction had 5 bases not matched to a gene; V was cut back by 6 bases and J by 6 bases. CDR3 amino acids: CASRWDREAGELFF. The CDR3, as DNA: TGTGCCAGCAGGTGGGACAGGGAGGCCGGGGAGCTGTTTTTT.

The genes are TRBV25-1 and TRBJ1-2; TRBD1 matches 7 bases. The CDR3 totals 12 residues. Per germline, CDR1 MGHDK and CDR2 SYGVNS. Trimming removed 4 bases from V and 6 bases from J; junction bases left unmatched: 2. In nucleotides, the CDR3 is TGTGCCAGCAGTGGGGACAGAGATGGCTACACCTTC. Translated, it gives CASSGDRDGYTF.